These 21 T cell receptor beta chains were all obtained from the same sample, sequenced in a study of CD4 T cells in relation to SARS-CoV-2 and coronaviruses. Before the COVID-19 pandemic, during about 2010-2018, CD4+ T cells were taken from unexposed donors. The cells were cultured for 9 to 11 days before CD4+ T cells were isolated. These receptors' targets are unknown. Here immunoSEQ multiplex PCR was the method, and the copy in TCRdb shows in-frame clones only, minus some. The sample consists of 25,000 to 30,000 clones, about three quarters of them appearing once. Specimen: CD4+ T cells from PBMCs, cultured in vitro. The origin of the receptors is a human donor in good health.

This rearrangement joins TRBV11-2 to TRBJ1-2; 10 nucleotides align to TRBD1. The CDR3 is made up of 15 amino acids. Trimming cost V 5 bases and J 2 bases; bases outside gene matches: 5. CDR1 is SGHAT and CDR2 is FQNNGV in the germline V gene. CDR3 sequence reads: CASSPGTGVNYGYTF. As DNA, the CDR3 is TGTGCCAGCAGCCCCGGGACAGGGGTCAACTATGGCTACACCTTC.

The V and J genes are TRBV4-3 and TRBJ2-2; TRBD2 agrees at 10 bases. Unmatched junction bases numbered 6, after V lost 3 bases and J lost 5 bases. The CDR3 has 16 residues. Germline lookup yields CDR1 LGHNA and CDR2 YSLEER. CDR3 DNA: TGCGCCAGCAGCCATCTAGCGGGAGAGGGTACCGGGGAGCTGTTTTTT. It encodes CASSHLAGEGTGELFF.

V gene TRBV19 combines with J gene TRBJ1-5; unclear D gene. V lost 3 bases and J lost 0, with 9 bases in between. The germline CDR1 and CDR2 sequences are LNHDA and SQIVND (reference sequence). The CDR3 sequence is 15 residues long. CDR3 in amino acids: CASSITRYSNQPQHF. As DNA, the CDR3 is TGTGCCAGTAGTATTACCCGGTATAGCAATCAGCCCCAGCATTTT. The whole variable domain, filled in from reference TRBV19 and TRBJ1-5, reads DGGITQSPKYLFRKEGQNVTLSCEQNLNHDAMYWYRQDPGQGLRLIYYSQIVNDFQKGDIAEGYSVSREKKESFPLTVTSAQKNPTAFYLCASSITRYSNQPQHFGDGTRLSIL.

The chain employs TRBV3-1 (or the pseudogene TRBV3-2) and TRBJ2-7; 8 nucleotides align to TRBD2. V dropped 0 bases and J dropped 3; count of bases not matched to a gene: 7. Per the germline V gene, CDR1 is LGHDT and CDR2 is YNNKEL (reference sequence). This CDR3 spans 16 amino acids. The CDR3: CASSQEAGGGYYEQYF. For the CDR3, the DNA is TGTGCCAGCAGCCAAGAGGCAGGCGGGGGGTACTACGAGCAGTACTTC.

The genes are TRBV21-1 and TRBJ1-6; the table's D call, TRBD1, was not checked against the DNA. TRBV21-1 is a documented pseudogene. The CDR3 totals 16 residues. CDR3 amino acids: CASSKEKNRVNSPLHF. CDR3 nucleotide sequence: TGTGCCAGCAGCAAAGAAAAGAACAGGGTAAATTCACCCCTCCACTTT.

The genes are TRBV5-1 and TRBJ2-5; D might be TRBD1 (5 bases). CDR1 and CDR2 (germline): SGHRS, YFSETQ. This CDR3 is built from 12 residues. V lost 4 bases, J lost 3 bases, and 7 bases lay in between. As DNA, the CDR3 is TGCGCCAGCAGCGGGGCCGAAGAGACCCAGTACTTC. It yields the protein CASSGAEETQYF.

Here the CDR3 reads CASSFPGTGHSEQYF. CDR3 bases: TGCGCCAGCAGCTTCCCCGGGACAGGGCACAGCGAGCAGTACTTC. V and J are TRBV5-1 and TRBJ2-7; 9 bases align to TRBD1. CDR1 SGHRS and CDR2 YFSETQ come from the germline V gene. This CDR3 contains 15 residues. Trimming removed 2 bases from V and 6 bases from J; junction bases left unmatched: 9.

The gene calls are TRBV6-5 and TRBJ1-4; tentative D call: TRBD1 (5 bases). The CDR3 is 15 amino acids. V lost 4 bases to trimming and J lost 10 bases, with 19 bases between them. Germline CDR1 reads MNHEY; CDR2 reads SVGAGI. CDR3 protein: CASSSGLVGGGKLFF. The CDR3 coding sequence is TGTGCCAGCAGTTCCGGACTTGTGGGGGGGGGAAAACTGTTTTTT.

The chain uses TRBV5-1 and TRBJ1-3; perhaps TRBD1 as D (5 bases). The germline CDR1 and CDR2 sequences are SGHRS and YFSETQ. The CDR3 is 14 amino acids. Trimming took 4 bases from V and 0 from J, leaving 8 bases between them. Here the CDR3 DNA reads TGCGCCAGCAGCCCCGGGGCCTCTGGAAACACCATATATTTT. Its translation is CASSPGASGNTIYF.

In DNA, the CDR3 is TGCGCCAGCAGCTTCCAGGGAGAAGAGACCCAGTACTTC. This sequence encodes CASSFQGEETQYF. The chain employs TRBV5-1 and TRBJ2-5, with D perhaps assigned TRBD1 or TRBD2 (5 bases each). The CDR3 extends over 13 amino acids. With 2 bases removed from V and 3 bases from J, the gap between germline ends came to 8 bases. CDR1 and CDR2 from the germline V gene are SGHRS and YFSETQ.

This sequence joins TRBV11-2 and TRBJ1-6; D gene uncertain. Trimming took off 5 bases at V and 7 bases at J, with 6 bases between the two ends. The length of the CDR3 is 12 residues. CDR1 is SGHAT and CDR2 is FQNNGV in the germline V gene. The CDR3 reads CASSPINSPLHF. The CDR3 DNA reads TGTGCCAGCAGCCCCATCAATTCACCCCTCCACTTT.

The chain links TRBV28 to TRBJ2-1, with a possible D match to TRBD2 (6 bases). V gave up 3 bases and J gave up 0 bases, with 9 bases separating them. This CDR3 has 15 amino acids. Germline CDR1 and CDR2: MDHEN and SYDVKM. This CDR3 is CASSLRDFSYNEQFF. DNA for the CDR3: TGTGCCAGCAGTTTGAGGGACTTCTCCTACAATGAGCAGTTCTTC.

The chain combines TRBV24-1 with TRBJ2-5, with a weak D call TRBD2 (6 bases). The V end lost 3 bases, the J end lost 9 bases, and 10 bases lay between the germline ends. Germline assignment: CDR1 KGHDR and CDR2 SFDVKD. CDR3 length: 12 residues. DNA for the CDR3: TGTGCCACCAGTGATGATGGGACTCCCCAGTACTTC. Translating gives CATSDDGTPQYF.

About this clone itself: Other DNA sequences in this specimen translate into the identical CDR3. The chain uses TRBV19 and TRBJ2-7; D is perhaps TRBD1 (6 bases). This CDR3 contains 16 residues. CDR1 and CDR2 (germline): LNHDA, SQIVND (reference sequence). Deletions cut 0 bases from V and 0 bases from J, with 12 bases between. The CDR3: CASSIDGGPSSYEQYF. In DNA form, the CDR3 reads TGTGCCAGTAGTATAGATGGGGGCCCTAGCTCCTACGAGCAGTACTTC.

The chain uses TRBV7-2 and TRBJ2-5, with unresolved D. CDR1 is SGHTA, CDR2 FQGNSA, per germline. V lost 5 bases and J 2 bases, leaving 12 bases between the germline ends. CDR3 length equals 14 residues. Here the CDR3 reads CASSLPPRQETQYF. In DNA, the CDR3 is TGTGCCAGCAGCCTTCCCCCCAGACAAGAGACCCAGTACTTC. Together with reference TRBV7-2 and TRBJ2-5, the CDR3 gives the full variable domain: GAGVSQSPSNKVTEKGKDVELRCDPISGHTALYWYRQSLGQGLEFLIYFQGNSAPDKSGLPSDRFSAERTGGSVSTLTIQRTQQEDSAVYLCASSLPPRQETQYFGPGTRLLVL.

V and J are TRBV6-2 or TRBV6-3 and TRBJ1-5; D is unclear. The germline V gene encodes CDR1 MNHEY and CDR2 SVGEGT. V dropped 0 bases and J dropped 4 bases, with 7 bases sitting between them. This CDR3 is 14 amino acids long. In nucleotides, the CDR3 is TGTGCCAGCAGTTACTCTCAGACGAATCAGCCCCAGCATTTT. Translating it yields CASSYSQTNQPQHF.

The gene calls are TRBV5-1 and TRBJ2-7; 11 bases agree with TRBD1. The CDR3 totals 13 residues. The ends lost 3 bases at V and 4 bases at J; junction bases unmatched: 0. Per germline, CDR1 SGHRS and CDR2 YFSETQ. The CDR3 loop reads CASSWDRGYEQYF. CDR3 coding DNA: TGCGCCAGCAGCTGGGACAGGGGGTACGAGCAGTACTTC.

The chain is built from TRBV5-1 and TRBJ2-1; 12 bases map to TRBD2. The CDR3 spans 15 residues. Germline values: CDR1 SGHRS, CDR2 YFSETQ. Losses at the gene ends were 2 bases for V and 6 bases for J; bases not matched to a gene: 3. Here the CDR3 reads CASSLGLAGPNEQFF. In DNA, the CDR3 is TGCGCCAGCAGCTTAGGACTAGCGGGACCCAATGAGCAGTTCTTC.

The chain combines TRBV2 with TRBJ2-7; TRBD1 agrees at 10 bases. The CDR3 contains 15 residues. J was trimmed by 1 base and V by 7 bases; bases with no gene match: 7. Per the germline V gene, CDR1 is SNHLY and CDR2 is FYNNEI. CDR3 in DNA: TGTGCCAGCACTTCAAGGGGACAGGGGTCCTACGAGCAGTACTTC. Its translation: CASTSRGQGSYEQYF.

The V and J genes are TRBV6-2 or TRBV6-3 and TRBJ1-2; the D gene is possibly TRBD1 (5 bases). Germline loops: CDR1 MNHEY, CDR2 SVGEGT. The CDR3 covers 12 residues. The V and J ends lost 5 bases and 4 bases respectively, with 8 bases between them. The CDR3 reads CASSRDGYGYTF. The CDR3 DNA reads TGTGCCAGCAGTCGGGACGGCTATGGCTACACCTTC.

The genes are TRBV11-3 and TRBJ2-2, with a weak D call TRBD1 (6 bases). Trimming shortened V by 6 bases and J by 0 bases, and 17 bases separated the two germline ends. Germline loops: CDR1 SGHNT, CDR2 YENEEA. CDR3 length equals 17 residues. In DNA form, the CDR3 reads TGTGCCAGCAGTAACGTCCGGGACAACTCGAACACCGGGGAGCTGTTTTTT. This gives the protein CASSNVRDNSNTGELFF.